One sample yielded the 5 T cell receptor beta chains listed below, sequenced in a study of early T cells in non-severe SARS-CoV-2 infection. TCRdb recomputed calls from the 5' RACE reads with MiXCR, one row per CDR3 protein. Of around 21,000 distinct CDR3 sequences listed, 5.7% are singletons. The material was whole blood, obtained at baseline. Receptors were obtained from an adult who was a healthcare worker with PCR-confirmed SARS-CoV-2 infection or an uninfected control (not recorded which).

This chain uses TRBV19 with TRBJ1-2; D not certain. V lost 8 bases, J lost 8 bases, and 24 bases lay in between. CDR3 length equals 15 residues. Germline loops: CDR1 LNHDA, CDR2 SQIVND (reference sequence). The CDR3 is CASLAVPGDPRGYTF. In DNA form, the CDR3 reads TGTGCCAGTCTTGCTGTCCCGGGTGACCCCCGGGGCTACACCTTC.

This clonotype has a handful of counts. The V and J genes are TRBV11-3 and TRBJ2-1; tentative D call: TRBD1 (5 bases). The V end lost 5 bases, the J end lost 8 bases, and 19 bases lay between the germline ends. CDR3 length: 15 amino acids. The V gene's germline CDR1 is SGHNT and CDR2 YENEEA. The DNA of the CDR3 is TGTGCCAGCAGCCCCGACAGACAGATGATTGATGAGCAGTTCTTC. Protein sequence: CASSPDRQMIDEQFF.

A few counts support this clonotype. This chain joins TRBV20-1 and TRBJ2-7, with D possibly being TRBD2 (5 bases). Germline V gene sequence: CDR1 DFQATT, CDR2 SNEGSKA (reference sequence). CDR3 size: 14 residues. Trimming took off 4 bases at V and 2 bases at J, with 15 bases between the two ends. The CDR3 nucleotides read TGCAGTGCTATTCGGTCTAGCAAGGCCTACGAGCAGTACTTC. Its translation: CSAIRSSKAYEQYF.

This clonotype occurred many times. This rearrangement joins TRBV7-6 to TRBJ1-1; D remains ambiguous. Germline V gene lookup returns CDR1 SGHVS and CDR2 FNYEAQ. Between the trimmed V and J ends, which lost 1 base and 6 bases, there was a span of 15 bases. The CDR3 has 15 amino acids. DNA of the CDR3: TGTGCCAGCAGCTTAGTGCCCCGGCTCGACGCTGAAGCTTTCTTT. This gives the protein CASSLVPRLDAEAFF.

The V and J genes are TRBV7-6 and TRBJ2-2, with no clear D. The CDR3 length is 16 residues. Germline V lookup: CDR1 SGHVS, CDR2 FNYEAQ. V was pared by 2 bases and J by 0 bases, with 10 bases between. The DNA for the CDR3 is TGTGCCAGCAGCTTAATGTTCTCCGCGAACACCGGGGAGCTGTTTTTT. Translating gives CASSLMFSANTGELFF. Filled out from reference TRBV7-6 and TRBJ2-2, the complete variable domain reads GAGVSQSPRYKVTKRGQDVALRCDPISGHVSLYWYRQALGQGPEFLTYFNYEAQQDKSGLPNDRFSAERPEGSISTLTIQRTEQRDSAMYRCASSLMFSANTGELFFGEGSRLTVL.